One sample yielded the 4 T cell receptor beta chains listed below, sequenced in a study of T cells in Graves' hyperthyroidism and ophthalmopathy. From RNA transcripts, TCR beta CDR3 regions were amplified. Initially, a first-round RT-PCR of the TCR CDR3 employed the HTBI primer set. TCRdb reprocessed the multiplex PCR reads via MiXCR and lists one record per CDR3 protein. The sample records 650,000 to 700,000 distinct CDR3 sequences, roughly 17% being singletons. The sample was blood. These receptors were taken from a man aged 45-60 years with Graves' hyperthyroidism.

There are many counts of this clonotype. This chain uses TRBV3-1 with TRBJ2-7; the D is unclear. Trimming cost V 1 base and J 0 bases, with 13 bases left between them. The CDR3 contains 16 residues. Per germline, CDR1 LGHDT and CDR2 YNNKEL (reference sequence). In DNA, the CDR3 is TGTGCCAGCAGCCAAGCCCGAACGGTCAGCTCCTACGAGCAGTACTTC. It translates to CASSQARTVSSYEQYF.

This clonotype occurred many times. This chain joins TRBV28 and TRBJ2-7; 12 bases align to TRBD2. The CDR3 consists of 15 residues. In germline, CDR1 is MDHEN, CDR2 SYDVKM. Trimming at V came to 4 bases and at J to 2 bases, leaving 3 bases not matched to a gene. CDR3 nucleotides: TGTGCCAGCAGTTCCGCTAGCGGGAGGGCCTACGAGCAGTACTTC. The encoded protein is CASSSASGRAYEQYF.

The V call is TRBV5-4, the J call TRBJ2-1; D call uncertain. The V and J ends lost 4 bases and 8 bases respectively, with 13 bases between them. The CDR3 runs to 13 residues. CDR1 is SGHNT, CDR2 YYREEE, per germline (reference sequence). CDR3 region: CASSEILRYEQFF. CDR3 coding DNA: TGTGCCAGCAGCGAGATTTTACGGTATGAGCAGTTCTTC.

This clonotype was counted at least ten times. The chain carries TRBV6-1 and TRBJ2-5, with D maybe TRBD2 (6 bases). CDR3 length equals 14 residues. Trimming took off 9 bases at V and 1 base at J, with 15 bases between the two ends. The germline V gene encodes CDR1 MNHNS and CDR2 SASEGT. The CDR3 DNA sequence: TGTGCCAGTTTTTTCCGGAGGGCCCAAGAGACCCAGTACTTC. Its translation is CASFFRRAQETQYF.